This T cell receptor (beta chain) was observed in a study of identical twins. The CDR3 consists of 16 residues. The V gene lost 3 bases and the J gene lost 2 bases, with 17 bases spanning the gap. CDR1 is MGHDK and CDR2 is SYGVNS in the germline V gene. It was template switching that added a universal primer site, and there were unique molecular identifiers on the cDNA. Using its own MiXCR run on the 5' RACE reads, TCRdb lists one record per CDR3 protein. The repertoire consists of roughly 280,000 distinct CDR3 sequences, with roughly 9% occurring once and the leading ten covering under 7.5%. This clonotype has a handful of counts. These data also formed part of another study, on yellow fever vaccine responses in identical twins.

The TCR comes from a woman under 30 in good health. J is TRBJ2-7 and V is TRBV25-1, with a possible D match to TRBD1 (5 bases). Sequencing input: CD8+ T cells sorted from blood. In nucleotides, the CDR3 is TGTGCCAGCAGTGACCGAGACAGCTATATTCCCTACGAGCAGTACTTC. Translating it yields CASSDRDSYIPYEQYF.